This TCR beta chain was recovered during a study of T cells in Graves' hyperthyroidism and ophthalmopathy. TCR beta CDR3 regions were amplified from RNA transcripts. First-round RT-PCR targeting the TCR CDR3 was performed with the HTBI primer set. Each CDR3 protein is one row after TCRdb ran MiXCR on the multiplex PCR reads. This sample has approximately 560,000 distinct CDR3 sequences; 46% occur once, and the top ten carry about 7.9%. Hyperthyroidism of Graves' type that showed no ophthalmopathy progression within 18 months was stable. Lactation, pregnancy, other autoimmune disease or uncontrolled infection led to exclusion of patients. Findings and caveats of the study: A model using 13 V-J features told ophthalmopathy apart from stable hyperthyroidism. Blood shared most expanded thyroid clonotypes above 0.001.

The CDR3 totals 15 residues. Germline CDR1 and CDR2: KGHDR and SFDVKD. As to this clonotype: The antigen is unknown. Germline is not matched at one junction end, which may reflect a read error.

This clonotype was sampled from a woman aged 18 to 35 with Graves' hyperthyroidism. Source material: peripheral blood or thyroid tissue (not recorded which). The chain couples TRBV24-1 to TRBJ1-1; TRBD1 matches 8 bases. The CDR3 reads CASSLYGTGNTEAFF. The CDR3 DNA follows: TGTGCCAGCAGTTTGTACGGGACAGGGAACACTGAAGCTTTCTTT.